The sequence of this T cell receptor (beta chain) was determined in a study of T cells in Graves' hyperthyroidism and ophthalmopathy. In germline, CDR1 is SGHTA, CDR2 FQGTGA. The CDR3 is 15 residues long. V lost 5 bases and J lost 9; bases outside the gene matches: 6. Overall study findings and caveats: Stable hyperthyroidism and ophthalmopathy were separated using 13 V-J signatures.

Amplified TCR beta CDR3 regions derived from RNA transcripts. The HTBI primer set drove a first-round RT-PCR of the TCR CDR3. TCRdb re-derived calls from the multiplex PCR reads in MiXCR, one entry per CDR3 protein. The data contain 300,000 to 450,000 distinct CDR3 sequences, around 13% of them singletons. Isolation of PBMCs was performed on around 9.4 ml fresh peripheral blood. In the case of this clonotype: As yet, its antigen is unknown.

The receptor was derived from a woman aged 55-70 years with Graves' hyperthyroidism. The chain employs TRBV7-3 and TRBJ2-1; 14 nucleotides line up with TRBD2. Sequencing was carried out using blood. The CDR3 nucleotides read TGTGCCAGCAGCCCGGGACTAGCGGGAGAGGTTGAGCAGTTCTTC. Translation gives CASSPGLAGEVEQFF.